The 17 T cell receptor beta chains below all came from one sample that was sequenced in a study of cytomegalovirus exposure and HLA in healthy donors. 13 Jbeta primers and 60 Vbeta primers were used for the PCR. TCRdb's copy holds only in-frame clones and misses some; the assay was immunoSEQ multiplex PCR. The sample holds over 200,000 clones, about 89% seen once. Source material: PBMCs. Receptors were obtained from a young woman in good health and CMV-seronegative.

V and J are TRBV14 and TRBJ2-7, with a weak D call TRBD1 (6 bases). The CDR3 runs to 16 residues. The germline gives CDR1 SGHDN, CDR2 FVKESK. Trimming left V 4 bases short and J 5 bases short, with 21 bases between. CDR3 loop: CASSPLSTGSANEQYF. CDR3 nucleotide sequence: TGTGCCAGCAGCCCCCTATCGACAGGCTCGGCGAACGAGCAGTACTTC.

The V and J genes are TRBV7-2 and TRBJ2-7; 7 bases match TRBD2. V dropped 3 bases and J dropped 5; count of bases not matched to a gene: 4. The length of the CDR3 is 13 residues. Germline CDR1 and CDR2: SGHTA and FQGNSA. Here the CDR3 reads CASSFWGGHEQYF. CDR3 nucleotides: TGTGCCAGCAGCTTCTGGGGGGGACACGAGCAGTACTTC. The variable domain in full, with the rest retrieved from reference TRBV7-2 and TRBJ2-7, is GAGVSQSPSNKVTEKGKDVELRCDPISGHTALYWYRQSLGQGLEFLIYFQGNSAPDKSGLPSDRFSAERTGGSVSTLTIQRTQQEDSAVYLCASSFWGGHEQYFGPGTRLTVT.

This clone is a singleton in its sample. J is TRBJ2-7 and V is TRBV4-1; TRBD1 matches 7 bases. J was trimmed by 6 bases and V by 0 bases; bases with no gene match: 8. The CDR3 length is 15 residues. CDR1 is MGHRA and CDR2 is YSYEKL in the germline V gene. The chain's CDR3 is CASSQDIKGASEQYF. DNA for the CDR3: TGCGCCAGCAGCCAAGATATTAAGGGGGCCAGCGAGCAGTACTTC.

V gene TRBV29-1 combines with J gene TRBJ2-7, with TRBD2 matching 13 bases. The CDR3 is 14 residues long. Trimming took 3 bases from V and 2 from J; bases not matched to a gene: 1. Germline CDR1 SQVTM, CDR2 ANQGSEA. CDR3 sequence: CSVEGTSGTYEQYF. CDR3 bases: TGCAGCGTTGAGGGGACTAGCGGGACCTACGAGCAGTACTTC.

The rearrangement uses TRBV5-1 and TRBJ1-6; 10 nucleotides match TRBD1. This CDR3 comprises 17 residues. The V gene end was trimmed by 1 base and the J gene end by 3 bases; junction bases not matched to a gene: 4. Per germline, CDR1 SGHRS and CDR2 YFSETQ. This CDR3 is CASSLLGQGNYNSPLHF. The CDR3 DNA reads TGCGCCAGCAGCTTGTTGGGACAGGGGAACTATAATTCACCCCTCCACTTT.

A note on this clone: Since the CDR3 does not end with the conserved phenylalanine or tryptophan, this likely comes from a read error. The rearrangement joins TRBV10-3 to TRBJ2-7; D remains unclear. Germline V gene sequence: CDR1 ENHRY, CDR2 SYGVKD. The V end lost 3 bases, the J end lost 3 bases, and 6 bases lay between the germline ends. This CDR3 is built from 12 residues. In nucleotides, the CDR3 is TGTGCCATCAGTGAAGGATACTACGAGCAGTACCTC. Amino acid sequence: CAISEGYYEQYL.

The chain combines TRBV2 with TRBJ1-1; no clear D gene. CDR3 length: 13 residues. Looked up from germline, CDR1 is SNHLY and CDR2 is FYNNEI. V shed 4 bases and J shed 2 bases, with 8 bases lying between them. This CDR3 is CASSVDYNTEAFF. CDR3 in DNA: TGTGCCAGCAGTGTGGACTACAACACTGAAGCTTTCTTT.

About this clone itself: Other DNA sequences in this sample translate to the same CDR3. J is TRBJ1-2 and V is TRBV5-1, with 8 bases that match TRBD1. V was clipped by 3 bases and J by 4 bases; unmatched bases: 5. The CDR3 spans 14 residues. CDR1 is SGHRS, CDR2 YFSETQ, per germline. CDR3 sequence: CASSSAGGPYGYTF. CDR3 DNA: TGCGCCAGCAGCTCCGCAGGGGGCCCCTATGGCTACACCTTC.

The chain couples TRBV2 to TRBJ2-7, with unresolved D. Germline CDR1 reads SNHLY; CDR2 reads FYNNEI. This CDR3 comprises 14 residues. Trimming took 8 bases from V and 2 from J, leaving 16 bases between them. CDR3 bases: TGTGCCAGCCAGTTGGTTTACAGCACCTACGAGCAGTACTTC. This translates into CASQLVYSTYEQYF.

This CDR3 reads CASSIRQHTEAFF. Written as DNA, the CDR3 is TGTGCCAGTAGTATTAGACAGCACACTGAAGCTTTCTTT. The chain uses TRBV19 and TRBJ1-1, with D tentatively TRBD1 (5 bases). Germline assignment: CDR1 LNHDA and CDR2 SQIVND (reference sequence). The ends were cut back, 3 bases at V and 3 bases at J, with 8 bases in the middle. This CDR3 contains 13 residues.

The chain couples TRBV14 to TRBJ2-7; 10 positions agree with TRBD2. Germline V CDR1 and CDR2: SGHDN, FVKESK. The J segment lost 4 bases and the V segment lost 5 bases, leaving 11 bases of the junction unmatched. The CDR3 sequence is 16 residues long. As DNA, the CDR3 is TGTGCCAGCAGCTCGGCCTCACATAGCGGGAGGTACGAGCAGTACTTC. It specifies CASSSASHSGRYEQYF.

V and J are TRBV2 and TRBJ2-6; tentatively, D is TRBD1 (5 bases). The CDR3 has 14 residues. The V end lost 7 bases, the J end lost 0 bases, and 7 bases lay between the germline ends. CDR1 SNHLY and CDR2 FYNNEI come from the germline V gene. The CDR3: CASKGNSGANVLTF. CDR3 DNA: TGTGCCAGCAAGGGGAACTCTGGGGCCAACGTCCTGACTTTC.

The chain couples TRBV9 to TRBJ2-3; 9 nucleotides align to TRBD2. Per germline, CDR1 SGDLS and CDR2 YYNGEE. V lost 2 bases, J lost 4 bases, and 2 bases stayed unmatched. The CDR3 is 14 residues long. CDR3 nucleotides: TGTGCCAGCAGCGTCGCGGGGGGGCCAGATACGCAGTATTTT. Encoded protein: CASSVAGGPDTQYF. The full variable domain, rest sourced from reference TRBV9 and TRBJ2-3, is DSGVTQTPKHLITATGQRVTLRCSPRSGDLSVYWYQQSLDQGLQFLIQYYNGEERAKGNILERFSAQQFPDLHSELNLSSLELGDSALYFCASSVAGGPDTQYFGPGTRLTVL.

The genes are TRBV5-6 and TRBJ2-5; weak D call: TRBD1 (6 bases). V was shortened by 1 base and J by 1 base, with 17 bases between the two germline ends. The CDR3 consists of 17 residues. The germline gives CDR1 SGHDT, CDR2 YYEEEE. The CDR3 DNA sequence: TGTGCCAGCAGCTTGCTGGGGGCCCCTGGGCCCCAAGAGACCCAGTACTTC. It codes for CASSLLGAPGPQETQYF. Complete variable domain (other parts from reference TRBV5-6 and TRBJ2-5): DAGVTQSPTHLIKTRGQQVTLRCSPKSGHDTVSWYQQALGQGPQFIFQYYEEEERQRGNFPDRFSGHQFPNYSSELNVNALLLGDSALYLCASSLLGAPGPQETQYFGPGTRLLVL.

CDR3 protein: CASSTSGAGLYEQYF. CDR3 nucleotides: TGTGCCAGCAGTACGAGCGGGGCGGGGCTCTACGAGCAGTACTTC. V usage is TRBV27 and J usage is TRBJ2-7, with 7 bases identical to TRBD2. J lost 3 bases, V lost 5 bases, and 10 bases had no gene match. The CDR3 is made up of 15 amino acids. Germline V gene data show CDR1 as MNHEY and CDR2 as SMNVEV (reference sequence).

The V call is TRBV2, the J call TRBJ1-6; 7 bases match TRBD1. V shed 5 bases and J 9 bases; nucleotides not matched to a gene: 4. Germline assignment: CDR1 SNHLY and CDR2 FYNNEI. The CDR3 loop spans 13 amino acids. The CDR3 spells CASSTTGTSPLHF. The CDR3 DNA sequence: TGTGCCAGCAGTACGACAGGGACTTCACCCCTCCACTTT.

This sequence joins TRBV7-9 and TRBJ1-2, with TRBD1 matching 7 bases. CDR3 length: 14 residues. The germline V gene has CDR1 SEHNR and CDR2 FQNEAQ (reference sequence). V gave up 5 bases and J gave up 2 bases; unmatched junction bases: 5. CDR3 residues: CASSPGQKNYGYTF. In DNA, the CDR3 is TGTGCCAGCAGCCCGGGACAGAAAAACTATGGCTACACCTTC.